This entry lists 3 T cell receptor beta chains sequenced from one sample in a study of OX40 agonist ivuxolimab in advanced cancers. The repertoire was sequenced with immunoSEQ multiplex PCR; TCRdb's copy has only in-frame clones and lacks some. The sample shows around 75,000 clones, about nine tenths of them seen only once. Sequencing used CD4+ or CD8+ T cells sorted from blood, obtained in a trial of the OX40 agonist ivuxolimab. The receptors originated from an adult with an advanced solid tumor such as melanoma, head and neck, liver or kidney cancer.

V usage is TRBV27 and J usage is TRBJ1-1, with no clear D. Germline lookup yields CDR1 MNHEY and CDR2 SMNVEV (reference sequence). The length of the CDR3 is 14 residues. The V gene lost 5 bases and the J gene lost 6 bases, with 16 bases spanning the gap. This CDR3 reads CASSLKREKAEAFF. DNA for the CDR3: TGTGCCAGCAGTCTCAAAAGGGAGAAGGCTGAAGCTTTCTTT.

The chain recombines TRBV19 with TRBJ1-4; D gene uncertain. The CDR3 is made up of 15 amino acids. The germline V and J ends were trimmed by 5 bases and 6 bases, with 16 bases remaining between them. From germline, CDR1 is LNHDA and CDR2 SQIVND (reference sequence). CDR3 DNA: TGTGCCAGTAGTGGGCAGGCCGGTGGTTATGAAAAACTGTTTTTT. Translation gives CASSGQAGGYEKLFF.

The CDR3 reads CASSPSAATNTEAFF. The CDR3 DNA follows: TGTGCCAGCAGTCCCTCCGCAGCTACCAACACTGAAGCTTTCTTT. The chain uses TRBV6-5 and TRBJ1-1; no firm D call. This CDR3 region has 15 residues. The germline V gene encodes CDR1 MNHEY and CDR2 SVGAGI. Trimming removed 5 bases from V and 2 bases from J, with 15 bases in between.